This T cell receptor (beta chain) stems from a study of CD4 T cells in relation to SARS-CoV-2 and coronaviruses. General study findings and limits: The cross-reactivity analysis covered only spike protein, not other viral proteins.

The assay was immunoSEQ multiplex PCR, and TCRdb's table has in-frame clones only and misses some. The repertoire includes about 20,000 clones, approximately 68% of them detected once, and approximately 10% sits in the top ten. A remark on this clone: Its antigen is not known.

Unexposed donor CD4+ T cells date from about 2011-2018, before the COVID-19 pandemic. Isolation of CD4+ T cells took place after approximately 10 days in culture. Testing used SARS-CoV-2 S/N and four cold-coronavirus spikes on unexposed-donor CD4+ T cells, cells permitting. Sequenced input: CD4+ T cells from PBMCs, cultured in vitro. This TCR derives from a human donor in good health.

The CDR3 loop reads CASSYSVGRGRMTFF. CDR3 DNA: TGTGCCAGCAGTTACTCAGTTGGCAGGGGGCGCATGACTTTCTTT. The rearrangement uses TRBV6-6 and TRBJ1-1; 8 bases fit TRBD1. Germline V gene data show CDR1 as MNHNY and CDR2 as SVGAGI (reference sequence). Unmatched junction bases numbered 12, after V lost 0 bases and J lost 12 bases. The CDR3 consists of 15 residues.